A single sample is the source of the 28 T cell receptor beta chains below, sequenced in a study of beta chain features in type 1 diabetes. Overall study findings and caveats: Type 1 diabetes patients had TCRB CDR3s that were shorter (moderately but significantly so) in all four CD4+ subsets.

The study reverse transcribed the entire isolated RNA, so it sequenced expressed TCRB transcripts. Only in-frame clones appear in the TCRdb table, and some are missing; sequencing was by immunoSEQ multiplex PCR. This table has approximately 250,000 clones, approximately 24% appearing once. Their antigen targets remain unknown. The sample consisted of naive CD4+ T cells from blood. These receptors were taken from a woman aged 30 to 39 with type 1 diabetes.

J is TRBJ1-4 and V is TRBV28, with D hard to call. The CDR3 contains 15 residues. The V gene's germline CDR1 is MDHEN and CDR2 SYDVKM. Trimming cost V 9 bases and J 7 bases, with 21 bases left between them. The CDR3 DNA follows: TGTGCCAGTTATAACATGGCCCTTGGCACTGAAAAACTGTTTTTT. Translation: CASYNMALGTEKLFF.

This chain joins TRBV19 and TRBJ1-1; D unclear. V was trimmed by 3 bases and J by 3 bases, leaving 11 bases between them. CDR1 and CDR2 from the germline V gene are LNHDA and SQIVND (reference sequence). This CDR3 region has 14 residues. Here the CDR3 reads CASSIGGRDTEAFF. The CDR3 coding sequence is TGTGCCAGTAGTATTGGAGGACGGGACACTGAAGCTTTCTTT.

This clone was counted between two and nine times. Other DNA sequences from this sample encode an identical CDR3 as well. CDR3 amino acids: CASSPGQNTEAFF. The CDR3 DNA is TGTGCCAGCAGCCCCGGACAGAACACTGAAGCTTTCTTT. V gene TRBV7-3 combines with J gene TRBJ1-1; D is possibly TRBD1 (5 bases). V shed 5 bases and J shed 1 base, with 8 bases lying between them. The CDR3 loop spans 13 amino acids. In germline, CDR1 is SGHTA, CDR2 FQGTGA.

This clone was observed a few times. The chain joins TRBV5-1 to TRBJ2-6, with D possibly matching TRBD1 (6 bases). The CDR3 consists of 16 residues. V dropped 7 bases and J dropped 0 bases, with 14 bases sitting between them. Germline V lookup: CDR1 SGHRS, CDR2 YFSETQ. CDR3 protein: CASSRDTISGANVLTF. The CDR3 DNA follows: TGCGCCAGCTCTCGGGACACTATCTCTGGGGCCAACGTCCTGACTTTC.

V is TRBV5-1 and J is TRBJ2-1, with 7 bases fitting TRBD1. The junction had 7 bases not matched to a gene; V was cut back by 4 bases and J by 0 bases. Germline CDR1 reads SGHRS; CDR2 reads YFSETQ. The CDR3 is made up of 16 amino acids. The CDR3 DNA follows: TGCGCCAGCAGCCGGGGACAGCTAAGCTCCTACAATGAGCAGTTCTTC. It encodes CASSRGQLSSYNEQFF.

There are a few counts of this clone. The chain links TRBV28 to TRBJ1-4; D is unclear. The germline V gene encodes CDR1 MDHEN and CDR2 SYDVKM. V lost 7 bases and J lost 8, with 11 bases in between. CDR3 length: 12 amino acids. CDR3 sequence (DNA): TGTGCCAGCACTTATGGTGGCGAAAAACTGTTTTTT. Translating it yields CASTYGGEKLFF.

The table lists this clone with a few counts. The chain has TRBV2 and TRBJ2-1; weak D call: TRBD1 (6 bases). The CDR3 is made up of 9 amino acids. Germline V gene sequence: CDR1 SNHLY, CDR2 FYNNEI. In DNA form, the CDR3 reads TGTGCAAGAGGGGGTGAGCAGTTCTTC. Its protein is CARGGEQFF.

The rearrangement uses TRBV27 and TRBJ1-2; unclear D gene. Deletions cut 4 bases from V and 8 bases from J, with 17 bases between. CDR3 length equals 14 residues. Germline assignment: CDR1 MNHEY and CDR2 SMNVEV (reference sequence). CDR3 protein: CASSSRPLKRGYTF. The DNA of the CDR3 is TGTGCCAGCAGTTCCCGCCCCCTCAAGCGGGGCTACACCTTC.

A few counts support this clone. CDR3 nucleotides: TGTGCCAGCAGTCCCCCTCAAGGGGGTGGCTACACCTTC. Protein: CASSPPQGGGYTF. The V call is TRBV6-5, the J call TRBJ1-2, with D possibly TRBD1 on 6 matching bases. Germline-derived CDR1 and CDR2 are MNHEY and SVGAGI. Trimming took 5 bases from V and 7 from J, leaving 14 bases between them. The CDR3 is 13 amino acids.

The chain carries TRBV6-5 and TRBJ1-5; possible D gene TRBD1, 5 bases. This CDR3 is 13 amino acids long. In germline, CDR1 is MNHEY, CDR2 SVGAGI. Trimming removed 5 bases at V and 7 bases at J, with 12 bases between. Here the CDR3 DNA reads TGTGCCAGCAGTACCAGGGAACGCCAGCCCCAGCATTTT. Residues: CASSTRERQPQHF.

The table lists this clone with a few counts. This sequence joins TRBV27 and TRBJ1-2; D is unresolved. This CDR3 comprises 14 residues. CDR1 is MNHEY and CDR2 is SMNVEV in the germline V gene (reference sequence). Trimming pared 0 bases from V and 6 bases from J, leaving 11 bases between. The CDR3, as DNA: TGTGCCAGCAGTTTATCGCGTAAAGATCATGGCTACACCTTC. Protein product: CASSLSRKDHGYTF.

The J gene is TRBJ1-5, the V gene TRBV30; D is ambiguous. CDR1 and CDR2 (germline): GTSNPN, SVGIG (reference sequence). V shed 0 bases and J shed 3 bases, with 12 bases lying between them. The CDR3 is 15 amino acids. CDR3 coding DNA: TGTGCCTGGAGTGTCTCCGACACCCCCAATCAGCCCCAGCATTTT. It codes for CAWSVSDTPNQPQHF.

This clone has a single count. The chain carries TRBV7-8 and TRBJ1-1; TRBD1 matches 7 bases. Germline V CDR1 and CDR2: SGHVS, FQNEAQ. The CDR3 is made up of 14 amino acids. With 5 bases clipped from V and 5 bases from J, the junction kept 8 bases outside the gene matches. DNA of the CDR3: TGTGCCAGCAGCCTCTGGACAGGTGCGACTGAAGCTTTCTTT. This gives the protein CASSLWTGATEAFF.

This chain links TRBV27 with TRBJ2-3; weak D call: TRBD1 (5 bases). V lost 5 bases to trimming and J lost 8 bases, with 14 bases between them. In germline, CDR1 is MNHEY, CDR2 SMNVEV (reference sequence). The length of the CDR3 is 13 residues. Written as DNA, the CDR3 is TGTGCCAGCAGTCCCGTGGGGCCTGGTACGCAGTATTTT. This sequence encodes CASSPVGPGTQYF.

The rearrangement joins TRBV5-1 to TRBJ2-3; D call uncertain. Germline V gene lookup returns CDR1 SGHRS and CDR2 YFSETQ. The CDR3 totals 14 residues. Trimming removed 5 bases from V and 3 bases from J, with 13 bases in between. CDR3 region: CASRSQPGTDTQYF. The CDR3, as DNA: TGCGCCAGCAGAAGTCAGCCGGGTACAGATACGCAGTATTTT.

The chain carries TRBV11-2 and TRBJ1-1; D is perhaps TRBD1 (5 bases). CDR3 length equals 12 residues. The V gene lost 3 bases and the J gene lost 7 bases, with 9 bases spanning the gap. Germline-derived CDR1 and CDR2 are SGHAT and FQNNGV. CDR3 in amino acids: CASSLWGGEAFF. The CDR3 region has the DNA TGTGCCAGCAGCTTGTGGGGCGGTGAAGCTTTCTTT.

This chain uses TRBV5-1 with TRBJ1-1, with a possible D match to TRBD1 (5 bases). The CDR3 extends over 14 amino acids. Germline assignment: CDR1 SGHRS and CDR2 YFSETQ. V was cut by 5 bases and J by 1 base, with 12 bases left in between. The CDR3 spells CASSAGLANTEAFF. The CDR3 DNA is TGCGCCAGCAGTGCGGGACTTGCGAACACTGAAGCTTTCTTT.

The chain employs TRBV7-9 and TRBJ2-3; D may be TRBD2 (5 bases). Germline V lookup: CDR1 SEHNR, CDR2 FQNEAQ (reference sequence). This CDR3 region has 15 residues. V was shortened by 5 bases and J by 3 bases, with 15 bases between the two germline ends. This chain's CDR3 is CASSPKGSGTDTQYF. CDR3 nucleotide sequence: TGTGCCAGCAGCCCAAAAGGTTCGGGGACAGATACGCAGTATTTT.

This clone occurred a few times. The sample holds other DNA sequences that translate to the same CDR3. This chain links TRBV30 with TRBJ1-2, with 11 bases lining up with TRBD1. The CDR3 is made up of 12 amino acids. V shed 5 bases and J 5 bases; nucleotides not matched to a gene: 1. Looked up from germline, CDR1 is GTSNPN and CDR2 is SVGIG (reference sequence). CDR3 sequence reads: CAWGTGGYGYTF. Written as DNA, the CDR3 is TGTGCCTGGGGGACAGGGGGATATGGCTACACCTTC.

The rearrangement uses TRBV5-4 and TRBJ1-1, with D perhaps TRBD1 (6 bases). Germline V CDR1 and CDR2: SGHNT, YYREEE (reference sequence). V was trimmed by 5 bases and J by 1 base, leaving 15 bases between them. This CDR3 comprises 15 residues. CDR3 in amino acids: CASSSPGHTNTEAFF. CDR3 nucleotide sequence: TGTGCCAGCAGTTCTCCGGGACATACGAACACTGAAGCTTTCTTT.

The chain recombines TRBV15 with TRBJ2-5; TRBD1 agrees at 7 bases. Trimming cost V 0 bases and J 4 bases; bases outside gene matches: 5. The CDR3 consists of 15 residues. In germline, CDR1 is LNHNV, CDR2 YYDKDF (reference sequence). The DNA of the CDR3 is TGTGCCACCAGCAGAGACCTGGGACAGCGAGAGACCCAGTACTTC. Protein: CATSRDLGQRETQYF.

V usage is TRBV30 and J usage is TRBJ2-1, with D possibly being TRBD1 (5 bases). This CDR3 spans 12 amino acids. V was cut by 4 bases and J by 9 bases, with 13 bases left in between. The germline gives CDR1 GTSNPN, CDR2 SVGIG (reference sequence). In DNA form, the CDR3 reads TGTGCCTGGATTGGCAGGGATGGTGAGCAGTTCTTC. Residues: CAWIGRDGEQFF.

This clone has only a few counts. The genes are TRBV9 and TRBJ2-1; 8 bases align to TRBD2. The length of the CDR3 is 15 residues. V dropped 4 bases and J dropped 0; count of bases not matched to a gene: 3. Germline values: CDR1 SGDLS, CDR2 YYNGEE. CDR3 protein: CASSSGGNSYNEQFF. In DNA form, the CDR3 reads TGTGCCAGCAGCTCGGGAGGGAACTCCTACAATGAGCAGTTCTTC.

This clone has just a few counts. V and J are TRBV11-2 and TRBJ2-7; 8 nucleotides line up with TRBD1. CDR3 size: 14 residues. CDR1 and CDR2 (germline): SGHAT, FQNNGV. The V segment lost 5 bases and the J segment 5 bases; nucleotides outside the gene matches: 8. The CDR3 region has the DNA TGTGCCAGCAGCACCCGGACAGGGAAAGACGAGCAGTACTTC. Residues: CASSTRTGKDEQYF.

The V call is TRBV19, the J call TRBJ1-1; tentatively, D is TRBD1 (5 bases). V shed 7 bases and J shed 3 bases, with 18 bases lying between them. Germline V gene data show CDR1 as LNHDA and CDR2 as SQIVND (reference sequence). The CDR3 has 15 residues. The CDR3 is CASIPPGRGDTEAFF. The CDR3, as DNA: TGTGCCAGTATACCCCCCGGGCGGGGGGACACTGAAGCTTTCTTT. The full variable domain, completed using reference TRBV19 and TRBJ1-1, is DGGITQSPKYLFRKEGQNVTLSCEQNLNHDAMYWYRQDPGQGLRLIYYSQIVNDFQKGDIAEGYSVSREKKESFPLTVTSAQKNPTAFYLCASIPPGRGDTEAFFGQGTRLTVV.

This clone showed up just a few times. The chain uses TRBV9 and TRBJ2-7, with 7 bases fitting TRBD1. Germline V CDR1 and CDR2: SGDLS, YYNGEE. The CDR3 has 14 residues. Germline trimming cut 5 bases from V and 6 bases from J; bases unmatched to any gene: 11. In DNA, the CDR3 is TGTGCCAGCAGTCTCACAGGGGAATCGGGCGAGCAGTACTTC. Translation: CASSLTGESGEQYF.

The genes are TRBV15 and TRBJ2-3; 8 bases agree with TRBD2. CDR3 length: 17 residues. CDR1 is LNHNV, CDR2 YYDKDF, per germline (reference sequence). J was trimmed by 1 base and V by 4 bases; bases with no gene match: 10. As DNA, the CDR3 is TGTGCCACCAGCACAATGGCGACTAGCGCCCGCACAGATACGCAGTATTTT. Its protein is CATSTMATSARTDTQYF.

The chain combines TRBV2 with TRBJ2-5; 9 nucleotides align to TRBD2. The CDR3 has 14 residues. In germline, CDR1 is SNHLY, CDR2 FYNNEI. Trimming at V came to 5 bases and at J to 2 bases, leaving 3 bases not matched to a gene. The CDR3 DNA is TGTGCCAGCAGTAGCGGGAGGTTTCAAGAGACCCAGTACTTC. Its protein is CASSSGRFQETQYF.